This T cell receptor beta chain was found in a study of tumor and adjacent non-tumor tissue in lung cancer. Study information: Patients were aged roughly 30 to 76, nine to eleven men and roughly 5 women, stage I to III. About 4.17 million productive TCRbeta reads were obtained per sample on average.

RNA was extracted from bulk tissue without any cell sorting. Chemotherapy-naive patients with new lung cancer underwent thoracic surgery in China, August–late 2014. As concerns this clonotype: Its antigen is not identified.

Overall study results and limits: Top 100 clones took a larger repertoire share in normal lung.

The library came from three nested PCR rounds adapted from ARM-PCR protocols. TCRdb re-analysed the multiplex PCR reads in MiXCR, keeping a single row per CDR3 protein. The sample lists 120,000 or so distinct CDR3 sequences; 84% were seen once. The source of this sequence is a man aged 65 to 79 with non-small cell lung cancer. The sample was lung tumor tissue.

Written as DNA, the CDR3 is TGCAGCGTTCAAGTTCCGGGACAGGGGAGTGCCTACACCTTC. The encoded protein is CSVQVPGQGSAYTF. The gene calls are TRBV29-1 and TRBJ1-2; the match to TRBD1 covers 10 bases. V lost 5 bases, J lost 10 bases, and 13 bases stayed unmatched. The CDR3 consists of 14 residues. Looked up from germline, CDR1 is SQVTM and CDR2 is ANQGSEA.